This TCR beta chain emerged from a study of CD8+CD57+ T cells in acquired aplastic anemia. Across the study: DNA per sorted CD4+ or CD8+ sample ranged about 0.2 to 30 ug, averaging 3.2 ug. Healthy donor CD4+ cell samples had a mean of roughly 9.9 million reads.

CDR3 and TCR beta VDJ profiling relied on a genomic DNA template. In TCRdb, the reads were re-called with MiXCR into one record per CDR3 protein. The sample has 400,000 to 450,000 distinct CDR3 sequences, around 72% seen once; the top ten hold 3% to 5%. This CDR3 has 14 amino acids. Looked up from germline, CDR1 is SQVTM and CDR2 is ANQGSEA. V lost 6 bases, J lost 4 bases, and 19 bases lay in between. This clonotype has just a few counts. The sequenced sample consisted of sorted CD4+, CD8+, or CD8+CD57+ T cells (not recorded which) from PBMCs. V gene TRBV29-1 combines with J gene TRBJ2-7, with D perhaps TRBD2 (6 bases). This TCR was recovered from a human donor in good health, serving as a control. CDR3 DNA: TGCAGCGTCGCCCGGGACTCAAGGCCTTACGAGCAGTACTTC. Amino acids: CSVARDSRPYEQYF.